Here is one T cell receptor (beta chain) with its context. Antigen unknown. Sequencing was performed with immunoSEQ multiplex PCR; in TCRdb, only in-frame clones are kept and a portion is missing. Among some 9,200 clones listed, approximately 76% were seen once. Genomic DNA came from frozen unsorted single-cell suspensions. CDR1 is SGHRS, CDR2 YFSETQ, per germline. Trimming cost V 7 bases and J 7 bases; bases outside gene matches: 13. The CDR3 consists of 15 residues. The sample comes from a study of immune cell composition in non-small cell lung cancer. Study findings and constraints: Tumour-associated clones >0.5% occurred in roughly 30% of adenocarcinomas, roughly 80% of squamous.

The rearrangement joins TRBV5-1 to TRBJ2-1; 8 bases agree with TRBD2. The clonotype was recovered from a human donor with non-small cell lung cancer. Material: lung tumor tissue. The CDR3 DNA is TGCGCCAGCTCAACTAGCGGCTCTGGGGGGAATGAGCAGTTCTTC. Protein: CASSTSGSGGNEQFF. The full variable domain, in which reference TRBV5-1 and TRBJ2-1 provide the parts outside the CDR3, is KAGVTQTPRYLIKTRGQQVTLSCSPISGHRSVSWYQQTPGQGLQFLFEYFSETQRNKGNFPGRFSGRQFSNSRSEMNVSTLELGDSALYLCASSTSGSGGNEQFFGPGTRLTVL.